The rows below give T cell receptor beta chains drawn from one sample of a study of Japanese encephalitis immunity and Zika vaccine responses. TCRdb re-derived calls from the 5' RACE reads in MiXCR, one entry per CDR3 protein. The repertoire holds about 600 distinct CDR3 sequences, with 3% to 4.5% as singletons. The sequenced sample was antigen-activated CD4+ T cells from blood, cultured, obtained during a Zika inactivated vaccine study. These receptors were obtained from an adult woman who received an inactivated Zika virus vaccine. CDR3s include the opening cysteine and the closing phenylalanine or tryptophan. The D gene is left open where the match is weak. Rows give clone size only sometimes, using once, few, many, or a class for an expanded clone.

D gene | J gene | clone size | V gene | CDR3 protein | CDR3 DNA
NA | TRBJ2-3 | medium-sized | TRBV7-2 | CASSLRATTSTDTQYF | TGTGCCAGCAGCTTAAGGGCAACCACGAGCACAGATACGCAGTATTTT
TRBD2 | TRBJ2-4 | hyperexpanded | TRBV6-5 | CASSWEGSNIQYF | TGTGCCAGCAGTTGGGAGGGATCAAACATTCAGTACTTC
NA | TRBJ1-4 | medium-sized | TRBV6-5 | CASSAQGGGGNEKLFF | TGTGCCAGCAGTGCACAGGGTGGGGGCGGTAATGAAAAACTGTTTTTT
TRBD2 | TRBJ2-1 | many | TRBV20-1 | CSANPFLAGEPSYNEQFF | TGCAGTGCTAACCCGTTTTTAGCGGGAGAGCCGTCCTACAATGAGCAGTTCTTC
NA | TRBJ2-1 | large | TRBV5-1 | CASSKLGNEQFF | TGCGCCAGCAGCAAACTAGGGAATGAGCAGTTCTTC
NA | TRBJ1-1 | large | TRBV18 | CASSKVPNTEAFF | TGTGCCAGCTCAAAAGTCCCGAACACTGAAGCTTTCTTT
TRBD2 | TRBJ2-2 | medium-sized | TRBV27 | CASSPASSGGITGELFF | TGTGCCAGCAGTCCTGCTTCTAGCGGGGGGATCACCGGGGAGCTGTTTTTT
NA | TRBJ1-1 | many | TRBV19 | CASSMGRERAFF | TGTGCCAGTAGTATGGGCAGGGAGAGAGCTTTCTTT
NA | TRBJ1-6 | medium-sized | TRBV7-2 | CASSLTGTTNSPLHF | TGTGCCAGCAGCTTAACCGGGACAACTAATTCACCCCTCCACTTT
NA | TRBJ1-1 | medium-sized | TRBV7-3 | CASSLDSIARHGQKNTEAFF | TGTGCCAGCAGCTTAGATAGCATCGCCCGGCACGGACAGAAAAACACTGAAGCTTTCTTT
TRBD1 | TRBJ1-2 | few | TRBV6-5 | CASSKPGTGGTNGYTF | TGTGCCAGCAGCAAACCCGGGACAGGGGGAACCAATGGCTACACCTTC
NA | TRBJ1-4 | medium-sized | TRBV20-1 | CSARDNGAPRGGKLFF | TGCAGTGCTAGAGATAACGGGGCCCCCCGGGGTGGAAAACTGTTTTTT
TRBD1 | TRBJ2-2 | hyperexpanded | TRBV7-6 | CASSLVGTGPTGELFF | TGTGCCAGCAGCTTAGTTGGGACAGGGCCCACCGGGGAGCTGTTTTTT
NA | TRBJ1-3 | many | TRBV4-1 | CASSHLWGTVGNTIYF | TGCGCCAGCAGCCATCTATGGGGCACCGTGGGGAACACCATATATTTT
NA | TRBJ2-2 | medium-sized | TRBV2 | CASAALRDTGELFF | TGTGCCAGCGCGGCCCTTCGGGACACCGGGGAGCTGTTTTTT
NA | TRBJ2-7 | NA | TRBV2 | CASSEEGRPYTYEQYF | TGTGCCAGCAGTGAAGAGGGACGCCCGTACACCTACGAGCAGTACTTC
TRBD2 | TRBJ2-7 | large | TRBV18 | CASSLSTSRSYEQYF | TGTGCCAGCTCACTCTCGACTAGCCGGTCCTACGAGCAGTACTTC
TRBD1 | TRBJ1-4 | large | TRBV30 | CAWRPGQKNEKLFF | TGTGCCTGGAGGCCGGGACAGAAGAATGAAAAACTGTTTTTT
TRBD1 | TRBJ2-3 | large | TRBV11-3 | CASSLVQGKMYDTQYF | TGTGCCAGCAGCTTAGTACAGGGGAAAATGTACGATACGCAGTATTTT
NA | TRBJ2-1 | medium-sized | TRBV7-6 | CASSFSRQRIKQFF | TGTGCCAGCAGCTTTAGTCGACAGAGAATTAAGCAGTTCTTC
TRBD1 | TRBJ2-5 | large | TRBV9 | CASSAGQGVIQLETQYF | TGTGCCAGCAGCGCCGGACAGGGTGTAATCCAACTCGAGACCCAGTACTTC
TRBD1 | TRBJ2-3 | NA | TRBV28 | CASSSNRGMYTDTQYF | TGTGCCAGCAGTTCAAACAGGGGAATGTACACAGATACGCAGTATTTT
NA | TRBJ2-1 | medium-sized | TRBV7-9 | CASSLAPGRNRLPSSYNEQFF | TGTGCCAGCAGCTTAGCCCCCGGAAGAAATCGACTTCCCAGCTCCTACAATGAGCAGTTCTTC
NA | TRBJ1-5 | large | TRBV12-5 | CASAVSQNQPQHF | TGTGCTAGTGCAGTTTCCCAAAATCAGCCCCAGCATTTT
TRBD1 | TRBJ2-1 | medium-sized | TRBV6-6 | CASSYKGGTGGIGNEQFF | TGTGCCAGCAGTTACAAGGGGGGTACAGGGGGGATTGGCAATGAGCAGTTCTTC
NA | TRBJ2-3 | medium-sized | TRBV20-1 | CSASRGVSTDTQYF | TGCAGTGCTAGTCGCGGGGTCAGCACAGATACGCAGTATTTT
TRBD1 | TRBJ1-4 | many | TRBV28 | CASSRGQGLHEKLFF | TGTGCCAGCAGCCGTGGACAGGGACTTCATGAAAAACTGTTTTTT